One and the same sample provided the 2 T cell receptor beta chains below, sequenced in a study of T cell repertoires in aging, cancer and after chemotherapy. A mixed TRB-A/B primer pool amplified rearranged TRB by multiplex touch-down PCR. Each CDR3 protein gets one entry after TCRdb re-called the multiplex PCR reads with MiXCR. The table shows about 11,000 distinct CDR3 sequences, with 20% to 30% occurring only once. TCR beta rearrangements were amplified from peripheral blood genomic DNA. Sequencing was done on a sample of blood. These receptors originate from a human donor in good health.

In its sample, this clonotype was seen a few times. For the CDR3, the DNA is TGTGCCAGCTCACCAGGGGGAACAGTAACTAATGAAAAACTGTTTTTT. Protein sequence: CASSPGGTVTNEKLFF. V is TRBV18 and J is TRBJ1-4; possible D gene TRBD1, 5 bases. Looked up from germline, CDR1 is KGHSH and CDR2 is LQKENI. This CDR3 comprises 16 residues. Deletions cut 2 bases from V and 1 base from J, with 11 bases between.

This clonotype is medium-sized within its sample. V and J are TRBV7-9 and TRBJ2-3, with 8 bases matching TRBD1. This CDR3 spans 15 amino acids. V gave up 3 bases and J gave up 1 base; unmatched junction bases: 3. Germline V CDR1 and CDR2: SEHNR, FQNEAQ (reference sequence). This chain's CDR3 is CASSFAGQGTDTQYF. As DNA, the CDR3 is TGTGCCAGCAGCTTTGCGGGACAGGGCACAGATACGCAGTATTTT.